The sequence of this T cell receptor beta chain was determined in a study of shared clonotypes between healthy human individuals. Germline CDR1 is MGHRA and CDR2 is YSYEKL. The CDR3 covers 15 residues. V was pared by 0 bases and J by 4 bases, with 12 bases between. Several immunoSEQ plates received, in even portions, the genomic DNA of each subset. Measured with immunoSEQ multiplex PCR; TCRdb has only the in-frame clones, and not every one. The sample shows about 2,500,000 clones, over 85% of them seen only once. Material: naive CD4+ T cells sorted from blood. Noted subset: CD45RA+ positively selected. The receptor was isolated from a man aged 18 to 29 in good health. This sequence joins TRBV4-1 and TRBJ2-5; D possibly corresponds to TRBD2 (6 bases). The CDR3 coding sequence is TGCGCCAGCAGCCAAGATCACAGCGGGCCAGAGACCCAGTACTTC. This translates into CASSQDHSGPETQYF.